This TCR beta chain was documented in a study of regulatory T cells in long-lasting Graves disease. This clonotype was seen a handful of times. Its specificity is unknown. Time point noted: newly diagnosed GD, antithyroid drugs for less than 3 months. With RNA extracted from PBMCs as input, the TCR library was made. General study points: It is possible that accuracy was reduced by the small size of the sample. Researchers examined only peripheral blood and not thyroid tissue.

Assembly of TCR beta libraries relied on iRepertoire HTBI primers together with Arm-PCR of CDR3 regions. TCRdb itself ran the multiplex PCR reads through MiXCR, one entry per CDR3 protein. In the table there are 360,000 or so distinct CDR3 sequences, about a sixth of which are singletons. V shed 1 base, J shed 7 bases, and the junction held 17 bases outside the gene matches. The CDR3 contains 19 residues. Germline CDR1 reads SGHAT; CDR2 reads FQNNGV. The same specimen was also included in a second study, on T cells in Graves' hyperthyroidism and ophthalmopathy. From that paper: Prediction of ophthalmopathy progression came a median approximately 7 months pre-onset.

V and J are TRBV11-2 and TRBJ2-1, with 9 bases aligning to TRBD2. This receptor was identified in a man between 35 and 55 years old with Graves disease. The sample was peripheral blood mononuclear cells (PBMCs), taken at new diagnosis, from a patient treated with antithyroid drugs. This chain's CDR3 is CASSLVRLAGLRVRNEQFF. The CDR3 DNA is TGTGCCAGCAGCTTAGTGAGGCTAGCGGGACTTCGCGTCAGAAATGAGCAGTTCTTC.